The source of this TCR beta chain is a study of blood T cell repertoires in COVID-19. Across the whole study: Material from acute and convalescent COVID-19 was sourced from the United States, Italy and Spain. In each case, the material was cDNA or gDNA derived from T cells, B-cell-depleted T cells, or PBMCs.

Authors' analysis steps: Quantification of nucleated cells was approximated via reference gene primer amplification. Measured with immunoSEQ multiplex PCR; TCRdb has only the in-frame clones, and not every one. From that table come the V and J calls and clone size; the DNA was used to work out D and trimming. Seen here are roughly 32,000 clones, 90% observed once, and the top ten hold 15% to 20%. The origin of this receptor is a man aged 80 or over with acute or convalescent COVID-19. What was sequenced was peripheral blood.

The CDR3 nucleotides read TGTGCCAGCAGCACACAGGGGGCTAACTATGGCTACACCTTC. Translated: CASSTQGANYGYTF. This chain links TRBV28 with TRBJ1-2; 8 bases match TRBD1. V shed 6 bases, J shed 0 bases, and the junction held 3 bases outside the gene matches. Per the germline V gene, CDR1 is MDHEN and CDR2 is SYDVKM. The CDR3 is 14 amino acids.